The next 18 T cell receptor beta chains were all read from a single sample in a study of blood T cell repertoires in COVID-19. Profiling relied on immunoSEQ multiplex PCR, and the TCRdb table lists in-frame clones only, not all of them. This sample yields about 440,000 clones, of which about 87% are seen a single time; roughly 12% belongs to the top ten. The sample comprised peripheral blood. The source is a woman between 50 and 59 years old with COVID-19, enrolled during active disease.

This clone was counted a few times. The rearrangement uses TRBV20-1 and TRBJ1-2; D is unresolved. V dropped 2 bases and J dropped 2 bases, with 3 bases sitting between them. Germline values: CDR1 DFQATT, CDR2 SNEGSKA (reference sequence). The CDR3 loop spans 11 amino acids. The DNA of the CDR3 is TGCAGTGCTAGACAGAACTATGGCTACACCTTC. Residues: CSARQNYGYTF.

The chain is built from TRBV24-1 and TRBJ2-2, with 7 nucleotides matching TRBD1. The length of the CDR3 is 20 residues. V lost 1 base, J lost 7 bases, and 20 bases stayed unmatched. The germline gives CDR1 KGHDR, CDR2 SFDVKD. CDR3 DNA: TGTGCCACCAGTGATTTAACAGGGAGACAGGGAGAGGGCGGCGTCGGGGAGCTGTTTTTT. This gives the protein CATSDLTGRQGEGGVGELFF.

The V and J genes are TRBV5-4 and TRBJ2-3, with a possible D match to TRBD1 (7 bases). Trimming stripped 1 base from V and 5 bases from J, with 11 bases between. This CDR3 spans 14 amino acids. CDR1 is SGHNT and CDR2 is YYREEE in the germline V gene (reference sequence). As DNA, the CDR3 is TGTGCCAGCAGCTTGAGGAGGGGGCAAGATACGCAGTATTTT. It yields the protein CASSLRRGQDTQYF. Looking up the rest from reference TRBV5-4 and TRBJ2-3 gives the full variable domain: ETGVTQSPTHLIKTRGQQVTLRCSSQSGHNTVSWYQQALGQGPQFIFQYYREEENGRGNFPPRFSGLQFPNYSSELNVNALELDDSALYLCASSLRRGQDTQYFGPGTRLTVL.

This rearrangement joins TRBV27 to TRBJ1-5; D perhaps matches TRBD1 (5 bases). CDR3 length equals 15 residues. The V end lost 3 bases, the J end lost 4 bases, and 13 bases lay between the germline ends. Germline V gene data show CDR1 as MNHEY and CDR2 as SMNVEV (reference sequence). Here the CDR3 DNA reads TGTGCCAGCAGTTTCAGTTCGGCAGGGAATCAGCCCCAGCATTTT. It encodes CASSFSSAGNQPQHF.

In the case of this clone: The sample contains more than one DNA sequence encoding this CDR3. V and J are TRBV11-2 and TRBJ1-4; D is unresolved. CDR1 SGHAT and CDR2 FQNNGV come from the germline V gene. The CDR3 covers 14 residues. Trimming removed 5 bases from V and 0 bases from J, with 7 bases in between. The CDR3: CASSPPATNEKLFF. Here the CDR3 DNA reads TGTGCCAGCAGCCCCCCTGCAACTAATGAAAAACTGTTTTTT.

This sequence joins TRBV29-1 and TRBJ2-3; D is perhaps TRBD1 (6 bases). Trimming stripped 7 bases from V and 1 base from J, with 15 bases between. The CDR3 is 14 residues long. Germline assignment: CDR1 SQVTM and CDR2 ANQGSEA. For the CDR3, the DNA is TGCAGCGGCACTGAGGGGGTCGGCACAGATACGCAGTATTTT. Its protein is CSGTEGVGTDTQYF.

This chain uses TRBV9 with TRBJ2-3; 9 bases are shared with TRBD2. After removal of 3 bases from V and 2 bases from J, the junction contained 7 bases not matched to a gene. The length of the CDR3 is 16 residues. Germline V gives CDR1 SGDLS, CDR2 YYNGEE. The CDR3, as DNA: TGTGCCAGCAGCGGAAAACTAGCGGGCATCACAGATACGCAGTATTTT. It translates to CASSGKLAGITDTQYF.

The chain joins TRBV12-5 to TRBJ2-7, with TRBD2 matching over 11 bases. CDR3 size: 14 residues. Germline CDR1 reads LGHNT; CDR2 reads FRNRAP. V trimming: 6 bases; J trimming: 1 base; junction bases outside the gene matches: 2. The CDR3 region has the DNA TGTGCTAGTGGGCGGACTAGCGGGTCCTACGAGCAGTACTTC. Protein product: CASGRTSGSYEQYF.

The chain couples TRBV6-5 to TRBJ1-1; D remains ambiguous. Trimming removed 8 bases at V and 1 base at J, with 8 bases between. The germline CDR1 and CDR2 sequences are MNHEY and SVGAGI. CDR3 length equals 12 residues. The CDR3 nucleotides are TGTGCCAGCGGGCAGAGGAACACTGAAGCTTTCTTT. Translation: CASGQRNTEAFF.

The V call is TRBV3-1 (or the pseudogene TRBV3-2), the J call TRBJ1-5; D uncertain. The CDR3 spans 13 residues. Trimming took 1 base from V and 11 from J, leaving 12 bases between them. Germline assignment: CDR1 LGHDT and CDR2 YNNKEL (reference sequence). The CDR3: CASSQVKSATQHF. Here the CDR3 DNA reads TGTGCCAGCAGCCAAGTTAAGAGCGCGACCCAGCATTTT.

The chain uses TRBV10-1 and TRBJ2-3; tentative D call: TRBD2 (5 bases). The CDR3 is 14 residues long. V lost 4 bases, J lost 1 base, and 9 bases lay in between. Germline lookup yields CDR1 WNHNN and CDR2 SYGVQD (reference sequence). In DNA, the CDR3 is TGCGCCAGCAGTGCCCCCGGGGGCACAGATACGCAGTATTTT. Translating gives CASSAPGGTDTQYF.

The chain links TRBV6-5 to TRBJ1-2, with D unclear. Germline CDR1 is MNHEY and CDR2 is SVGAGI. Deletions cut 5 bases from V and 0 bases from J, with 10 bases between. This CDR3 contains 14 residues. CDR3 nucleotides: TGTGCCAGCAGTCTGGAGTCCGCTAACTATGGCTACACCTTC. This gives the protein CASSLESANYGYTF.

This clone was detected only once. This sequence joins TRBV6-5 and TRBJ2-7, with 9 nucleotides matching TRBD1. The junction had 4 bases not matched to a gene; V was cut back by 5 bases and J by 2 bases. Germline loops: CDR1 MNHEY, CDR2 SVGAGI. The CDR3 has 14 residues. CDR3 nucleotides: TGTGCCAGCAGTCTGACAGGGGGTCCCTACGAGCAGTACTTC. Its translation: CASSLTGGPYEQYF.

This sequence joins TRBV5-1 and TRBJ2-5; 8 bases align to TRBD2. Germline V gene lookup returns CDR1 SGHRS and CDR2 YFSETQ. The CDR3 loop spans 12 amino acids. With 7 bases clipped from V and 9 bases from J, the junction kept 8 bases outside the gene matches. This CDR3 reads CASRGSGVSQYF. The CDR3 region has the DNA TGCGCCAGCCGGGGTAGCGGGGTGTCCCAGTACTTC. The full variable domain, in which reference TRBV5-1 and TRBJ2-5 provide the parts outside the CDR3, is KAGVTQTPRYLIKTRGQQVTLSCSPISGHRSVSWYQQTPGQGLQFLFEYFSETQRNKGNFPGRFSGRQFSNSRSEMNVSTLELGDSALYLCASRGSGVSQYFGPGTRLLVL.

The chain is built from TRBV12-3 or TRBV12-4 and TRBJ1-1, with TRBD1 matching 9 bases. V gave up 4 bases and J gave up 10 bases; unmatched junction bases: 7. The CDR3 totals 13 residues. The CDR3 sequence: CASSSGQGMIAFF. CDR3 nucleotides: TGTGCCAGCAGTTCGGGACAGGGAATGATAGCTTTCTTT.

The chain couples TRBV27 to TRBJ1-2; D unclear. The V gene's germline CDR1 is MNHEY and CDR2 SMNVEV (reference sequence). This CDR3 comprises 15 residues. Deletions cut 6 bases from V and 3 bases from J, with 17 bases between. For the CDR3, the DNA is TGTGCCAGCAGATCTCCTACTCAGGCGTACTATGGCTACACCTTC. Amino acids: CASRSPTQAYYGYTF.

The rearrangement uses TRBV9 and TRBJ1-5; the match to TRBD1 covers 10 bases. V was clipped by 4 bases and J by 7 bases; unmatched bases: 5. Germline V gene data show CDR1 as SGDLS and CDR2 as YYNGEE. This CDR3 contains 14 residues. Here the CDR3 reads CASSKTGGGQPQHF. In DNA form, the CDR3 reads TGTGCCAGCAGCAAGACAGGGGGCGGGCAGCCCCAGCATTTT.

Turning to this clone: Other DNA sequences in the same sample also yield this CDR3. V and J are TRBV18 and TRBJ1-1, with TRBD1 identical over 11 bases. The CDR3 length is 15 residues. V shed 0 bases and J 4 bases; nucleotides not matched to a gene: 1. Germline V gene data show CDR1 as KGHSH and CDR2 as LQKENI. The CDR3 DNA is TGTGCCAGCTCACCACCCGGGACAGGGGGCACTGAAGCTTTCTTT. This gives the protein CASSPPGTGGTEAFF.